Listed below are T cell receptor beta chains from one sample, sequenced in a study of T cell repertoires in cytomegalovirus infection. TCRdb reprocessed the reads with MiXCR, giving one entry per CDR3 protein. The sample includes 450,000 to 600,000 distinct CDR3 sequences, under 45% of them seen just once. What these receptors recognize is not known. This specimen consisted of cultured PBMCs, obtained from culture after CMV antigen stimulation. The source of these receptors is a human donor in good health (CMV status not recorded). Some clones in this sample may be carry-over from other donors' samples. CDR3s include the opening cysteine and the closing phenylalanine or tryptophan. A D gene is named only where the DNA matches it firmly. Expanded clones are given a class, and other clones once, few, many or no size at all.

length,D,J,V,size,DNA,CDR3
15,-,TRBJ2-4,TRBV6-1,-,TGTGCCAGCAGTGAAAACCGGGACACTCAAAACATTCAGTACTTC,CASSENRDTQNIQYF
14,-,TRBJ1-6,TRBV7-8,-,TGTGCCAGCAGCTTATCAGCTCGTAGGGCACCCCTCCACTTT,CASSLSARRAPLHF
13,-,TRBJ1-5,TRBV6-2/TRBV6-3,-,TGTGCCATCGGACGGATTTTGGATCAGCCCCAGCATTTT,CAIGRILDQPQHF
11,-,TRBJ2-2,TRBV27,-,TGTGCCAGCAAAGGGCCCGGGGAGCTGTTTTTT,CASKGPGELFF
16,-,TRBJ1-1,TRBV6-5,-,TGTGCCAGCAGTTCGCGACAGGCCGGGGGGAACACTGAAGCTTTCTTT,CASSSRQAGGNTEAFF
12,-,TRBJ1-6,TRBV7-2,-,TGTGCCAGCACCAACCCGGGTTCACCCCTCCACTTT,CASTNPGSPLHF
13,-,TRBJ2-1,TRBV6-6,-,TGTGCCAGCGGACCCACCTCCTACAATGAGCAGTTCTTC,CASGPTSYNEQFF
14,TRBD1,TRBJ2-5,TRBV7-8,-,TGTGCCAGCAGCTTCCCGGACAGGGCGGAGACCCAGTACTTC,CASSFPDRAETQYF
12,TRBD1,TRBJ2-7,TRBV6-1,few,TGTGCCAGCAAACGTACAGGGGGCAGGCAGTACTTC,CASKRTGGRQYF
14,-,TRBJ1-1,TRBV6-2/TRBV6-3,-,TGTGCCAGCAGTTTTCGAAGAGGGAACACTGAAGCTTTCTTT,CASSFRRGNTEAFF
17,TRBD2,TRBJ2-2,TRBV7-2,few,TGTGCCAGCAGCTTAGAGACTAGCGGGGCCCGCCGCGGGGAGCTGTTTTTT,CASSLETSGARRGELFF
15,TRBD2,TRBJ2-1,TRBV5-4,-,TGTGCCAGCAGCCCCCTAGCGTCGGGGGGCAATGAGCAGTTCTTC,CASSPLASGGNEQFF
14,-,TRBJ2-7,TRBV10-3,-,TGTGCCATCAGTGAATCCGGACAGTGGGGCGAGCAGTACTTC,CAISESGQWGEQYF
14,-,TRBJ1-3,TRBV15,few,TGTGCCACCAGCACGAGGTGGAGTGGGGACACCATATATTTT,CATSTRWSGDTIYF
18,-,TRBJ2-5,TRBV7-2,-,TGTGCCAGCGGTGGGGGCGCAGGGTCGATCTGGGACCAAGAGACCCAGTACTTC,CASGGGAGSIWDQETQYF
13,-,TRBJ1-2,TRBV12-3/TRBV12-4,-,TGTGCCAGCAGTCGACAGGCGGAGCATGGCTACACCTTC,CASSRQAEHGYTF
14,-,TRBJ2-7,TRBV7-8,-,TGTGCCAGCAGCTTAGGGCCCAGCATATACGAGCAGTACTTC,CASSLGPSIYEQYF
14,TRBD1,TRBJ1-2,TRBV7-2,few,TGTGCCAGCAGCTTAGCGCGGACAGGGAATGGCTACACCTTC,CASSLARTGNGYTF
13,-,TRBJ2-7,TRBV7-2,-,TGTGCCAGCAGCTTGATTAGCGGCTACGAGCAGTACTTC,CASSLISGYEQYF
15,TRBD2,TRBJ2-5,TRBV19,-,TGTGCCAGTAGTATCTTATCTAGCGGAGAAGAGACCCAGTACTTC,CASSILSSGEETQYF
13,-,TRBJ2-5,TRBV7-2,many,TGTGCCAGCAGCAGCCCAGGGGCTCAGACCCAGTACTTC,CASSSPGAQTQYF
14,-,TRBJ2-7,TRBV6-2/TRBV6-3,-,TGTGCCAGCAGGGAGAGCGCAGGGAGCTACGAGCAGTACTTC,CASRESAGSYEQYF
12,-,TRBJ1-5,TRBV7-9,few,TGTGCCAGCAGCTTAGGTAGAGGGCCCCAGCATTTT,CASSLGRGPQHF
17,-,TRBJ1-4,TRBV4-1,-,TGTGCCAGCAGCCGGAGGGGGTCGTCCGTGGCTAATGAAAAACTGTTTTTT,CASSRRGSSVANEKLFF
17,TRBD1,TRBJ1-3,TRBV28,-,TGTGCCAGCAGTTTATCCACGGGACAGCGTTCTGGAAACACCATATATTTT,CASSLSTGQRSGNTIYF
16,TRBD1,TRBJ1-1,TRBV6-5,-,TGTGCCAGCAGTGAAGCTGGACAGGGCTTAAGGACTGAAGCTTTCTTT,CASSEAGQGLRTEAFF
18,-,TRBJ1-5,TRBV7-2,-,TGTGCCAGCAGCTTAGCGGGGCCTAACGGGGGAGGCAATCAGCCCCAGCATTTT,CASSLAGPNGGGNQPQHF
15,TRBD2,TRBJ2-7,TRBV7-2,-,TGTGCCAGCAGCCCGATGACTAGCGGGAGCTACGAGCAGTACTTC,CASSPMTSGSYEQYF
15,TRBD2,TRBJ2-5,TRBV10-3,few,TGTGCCATCCAGAGCGGGGGGGCCAACCAAGAGACCCAGTACTTC,CAIQSGGANQETQYF
15,-,TRBJ1-2,TRBV6-5,-,TGTGCCAGCAGCAGAGGTACAACCGGGACGTATGGCTACACCTTC,CASSRGTTGTYGYTF
13,TRBD1,TRBJ2-5,TRBV7-9,few,TGTGCCAGCAGGCCAGGGACAGAAGAGACCCAGTACTTC,CASRPGTEETQYF
13,-,TRBJ2-5,TRBV28,-,TGTGCCAGCAGTACCATCACCCAAGAGACCCAGTACTTC,CASSTITQETQYF
15,TRBD2,TRBJ2-5,TRBV2,-,TGTGCCAGCCTGGGACTAGCGGGATATCAAGAGACCCAGTACTTC,CASLGLAGYQETQYF
15,-,TRBJ2-1,TRBV18,-,TGTGCCAGCTCACCCGAGGGGGACCCATACAATGAGCAGTTCTTC,CASSPEGDPYNEQFF
16,TRBD2,TRBJ2-1,TRBV7-2,many,TGTGCCAGCAGCCCGCAAATAGCGGGAGGGCCCTATGAGCAGTTCTTC,CASSPQIAGGPYEQFF
14,TRBD1,TRBJ2-5,TRBV12-3/TRBV12-4,few,TGTGCCAGCAAAGGGCAGGGGGCGAGAGAGACCCAGTACTTC,CASKGQGARETQYF